These 20 T cell receptor beta chains were sequenced from one sample in a study of shared clonotypes between healthy human individuals. TCRdb's table, derived via immunoSEQ multiplex PCR, lists solely in-frame clones and lacks some. Of under 350,000 clones detected, around nine tenths appear once; the ten largest clones hold roughly 16%. The sequenced material came from memory CD8+ T cells sorted from blood. This sample's subset: CD45RO+ cells pooled with CCR7-negative TemRA cells. These receptors all come from a man aged 18 to 35 in good health.

This clone was counted once. The genes are TRBV30 and TRBJ2-4; no definite D call. CDR1 GTSNPN and CDR2 SVGIG come from the germline V gene (reference sequence). The CDR3 loop spans 13 amino acids. Trimming took off 4 bases at V and 8 bases at J, with 15 bases between the two ends. The CDR3, as DNA: TGTGCCTGGAATGGCGAACTTGGGGACATTCAGTACTTC. It codes for CAWNGELGDIQYF.

CDR3 in DNA: TGTGCCAGCAGCCGAGACAGCGCCGTTAATGAAAAACTGTTTTTT. Its protein is CASSRDSAVNEKLFF. The chain employs TRBV5-4 and TRBJ1-4; TRBD1 might be the D (5 bases). Germline CDR1 and CDR2: SGHNT and YYREEE (reference sequence). The CDR3 spans 15 residues. V gave up 4 bases and J gave up 4 bases, with 14 bases separating them. Together with reference TRBV5-4 and TRBJ1-4, the CDR3 gives the full variable domain: ETGVTQSPTHLIKTRGQQVTLRCSSQSGHNTVSWYQQALGQGPQFIFQYYREEENGRGNFPPRFSGLQFPNYSSELNVNALELDDSALYLCASSRDSAVNEKLFFGSGTQLSVL.

The chain is built from TRBV6-5 and TRBJ1-2; unclear D gene. Trimming removed 7 bases at V and 6 bases at J, with 18 bases between. The CDR3 contains 14 residues. CDR1 is MNHEY and CDR2 is SVGAGI in the germline V gene. CDR3 in amino acids: CASKILSARDGYTF. CDR3 sequence (DNA): TGTGCCAGCAAAATTTTGTCGGCCAGAGATGGCTACACCTTC.

The chain carries TRBV9 and TRBJ2-7, with a possible D match to TRBD2 (6 bases). The CDR3 contains 16 residues. Trimming stripped 4 bases from V and 3 bases from J, with 20 bases between. Germline V lookup: CDR1 SGDLS, CDR2 YYNGEE. The CDR3 coding sequence is TGTGCCAGCAGCCCATATCCCGCGCCGCGGGACTACGAGCAGTACTTC. This encodes CASSPYPAPRDYEQYF.

J is TRBJ2-1 and V is TRBV2; 8 nucleotides line up with TRBD2. The CDR3 contains 13 residues. Trimming cost V 7 bases and J 7 bases; bases outside gene matches: 6. CDR1 and CDR2 (germline): SNHLY, FYNNEI. CDR3 sequence: CASKTSARNEQFF. The DNA of the CDR3 is TGTGCCAGCAAGACTAGCGCCCGTAATGAGCAGTTCTTC.

Points on this clone: The same CDR3 also results from other DNA sequences found in this sample. The J gene is TRBJ1-5, the V gene TRBV27; 9 bases agree with TRBD1. The CDR3 length is 14 residues. Trimming cost V 6 bases and J 3 bases; bases outside gene matches: 3. Germline CDR1 and CDR2: MNHEY and SMNVEV (reference sequence). The CDR3 protein is CASRRQGDNQPQHF. CDR3 nucleotide sequence: TGTGCCAGCAGAAGACAGGGGGACAATCAGCCCCAGCATTTT.

J is TRBJ2-1 and V is TRBV15; 12 nucleotides match TRBD2. Germline V gives CDR1 LNHNV, CDR2 YYDKDF (reference sequence). Trimming removed 8 bases from V and 8 bases from J; junction bases left unmatched: 10. There are 15 residues in the CDR3. Written as DNA, the CDR3 is TGTGCCACCGGAAAAGGACTAGCGGGGTCCGATGAGCAGTTCTTC. Translated: CATGKGLAGSDEQFF.

This chain connects TRBV7-9 to TRBJ2-5; 12 nucleotides line up with TRBD2. Germline CDR1 SEHNR, CDR2 FQNEAQ (reference sequence). V lost 4 bases and J lost 5; bases outside the gene matches: 11. The CDR3 contains 17 residues. CDR3 DNA sequence: TGTGCCAGCAGCTCCCCGCGGACTAGCGGGGAGGTGGAGACCCAGTACTTC. Translating it yields CASSSPRTSGEVETQYF. The complete variable domain, with remaining parts taken from reference TRBV7-9 and TRBJ2-5, reads DTGVSQNPRHKITKRGQNVTFRCDPISEHNRLYWYRQTLGQGPEFLTYFQNEAQLEKSRLLSDRFSAERPKGSFSTLEIQRTEQGDSAMYLCASSSPRTSGEVETQYFGPGTRLLVL.

The rearrangement joins TRBV9 to TRBJ1-1; 7 bases align to TRBD1. V shed 3 bases and J 1 base; nucleotides not matched to a gene: 9. CDR3 size: 16 residues. Per germline, CDR1 SGDLS and CDR2 YYNGEE. As DNA, the CDR3 is TGTGCCAGCAGCGAGCCGCCCACAGGGGAGAACACTGAAGCTTTCTTT. This sequence encodes CASSEPPTGENTEAFF.

This rearrangement joins TRBV5-5 to TRBJ2-7; D is uncertain. This CDR3 comprises 14 residues. Trimming pared 0 bases from V and 4 bases from J, leaving 11 bases between. In germline, CDR1 is SGHKS, CDR2 YYEKEE (reference sequence). The CDR3 sequence is CASSLERLGYEQYF. The CDR3 nucleotides read TGTGCCAGCAGCTTGGAGCGATTAGGGTACGAGCAGTACTTC. Full variable domain (missing parts from reference TRBV5-5 and TRBJ2-7): DAGVTQSPTHLIKTRGQQVTLRCSPISGHKSVSWYQQVLGQGPQFIFQYYEKEERGRGNFPDRFSARQFPNYSSELNVNALLLGDSALYLCASSLERLGYEQYFGPGTRLTVT.

The chain recombines TRBV5-6 with TRBJ2-3; no clear D gene. The CDR3 sequence is 16 residues long. V lost 2 bases and J lost 2, with 15 bases in between. Germline-derived CDR1 and CDR2 are SGHDT and YYEEEE. The CDR3 sequence: CASSLMTVHDTDTQYF. As DNA, the CDR3 is TGTGCCAGCAGCTTAATGACCGTACACGACACAGATACGCAGTATTTT.

The chain employs TRBV27 and TRBJ2-7, with D hard to call. The germline gives CDR1 MNHEY, CDR2 SMNVEV (reference sequence). This CDR3 region has 14 residues. Deletions cut 2 bases from V and 2 bases from J, with 10 bases between. The CDR3 region is CASSLAQVAYEQYF. CDR3 sequence (DNA): TGTGCCAGCAGTTTAGCGCAGGTTGCCTACGAGCAGTACTTC.

The chain has TRBV29-1 and TRBJ1-2; 7 bases map to TRBD1. Germline trimming cut 0 bases from V and 7 bases from J; bases unmatched to any gene: 14. This CDR3 contains 16 residues. Germline CDR1 is SQVTM and CDR2 is ANQGSEA. For the CDR3, the DNA is TGCAGCGTTGAAGATTGGGTACAGGGGTCTCCGGGTGGCTACACCTTC. It is translated as CSVEDWVQGSPGGYTF.

The genes are TRBV7-9 and TRBJ2-7; 12 positions agree with TRBD1. The V segment lost 8 bases and the J segment 0 bases; nucleotides outside the gene matches: 14. The CDR3 is 18 amino acids. Germline CDR1 reads SEHNR; CDR2 reads FQNEAQ (reference sequence). This CDR3 is CASDPGQGAIGRSYEQYF. CDR3 DNA: TGTGCCAGCGACCCGGGACAGGGGGCGATAGGACGCTCCTACGAGCAGTACTTC.

The chain has TRBV2 and TRBJ2-5, with 7 bases matching TRBD2. CDR1 is SNHLY, CDR2 FYNNEI, per germline. After removal of 7 bases from V and 5 bases from J, the junction contained 7 bases not matched to a gene. The CDR3 is 13 amino acids. CDR3 in amino acids: CASIGGSMETQYF. The CDR3 bases are TGTGCCAGCATAGGCGGGAGCATGGAGACCCAGTACTTC. Full variable domain (remainder filled in from reference TRBV2 and TRBJ2-5): EPEVTQTPSHQVTQMGQEVILRCVPISNHLYFYWYRQILGQKVEFLVSFYNNEISEKSEIFDDQFSVERPDGSNFTLKIRSTKLEDSAMYFCASIGGSMETQYFGPGTRLLVL.

The chain has TRBV4-1 and TRBJ2-1; D is undetermined. Germline V gene data show CDR1 as MGHRA and CDR2 as YSYEKL. Trimming cost V 0 bases and J 6 bases, with 3 bases left between them. The CDR3 is made up of 12 amino acids. The CDR3 region is CASSQDLNEQFF. The CDR3 nucleotides are TGCGCCAGCAGCCAAGACCTCAATGAGCAGTTCTTC.

The chain has TRBV6-5 and TRBJ2-1; D is undetermined. CDR1 and CDR2 (germline): MNHEY, SVGAGI. V was trimmed by 5 bases and J by 9 bases, leaving 14 bases between them. The CDR3 runs 13 residues. CDR3 in amino acids: CASSPQISLEQFF. The CDR3 nucleotides are TGTGCCAGCAGTCCCCAAATAAGTCTTGAGCAGTTCTTC.

The chain recombines TRBV30 with TRBJ2-7; 10 positions agree with TRBD1. The CDR3 length is 14 residues. Germline CDR1 GTSNPN, CDR2 SVGIG (reference sequence). V shed 3 bases, J shed 0 bases, and the junction held 2 bases outside the gene matches. CDR3 DNA: TGTGCCTGGAGCCGGACAGGGGGCTCCTACGAGCAGTACTTC. Translation: CAWSRTGGSYEQYF.

The V gene is TRBV18, the J gene TRBJ2-7; D unclear. V lost 4 bases and J 2 bases, leaving 15 bases between the germline ends. The CDR3 spans 15 residues. Looked up from germline, CDR1 is KGHSH and CDR2 is LQKENI. CDR3 in DNA: TGTGCCAGCTCACGAAGACATAGGCGACCCTACGAGCAGTACTTC. Encoded protein: CASSRRHRRPYEQYF.

This clone was found once. The V call is TRBV5-6, the J call TRBJ2-3; D possibly matches TRBD1 or TRBD2 (5 bases each). The CDR3 spans 15 residues. CDR1 SGHDT and CDR2 YYEEEE come from the germline V gene. V gave up 3 bases and J gave up 2 bases, with 13 bases separating them. The CDR3 loop reads CASSWGGGITDTQYF. The CDR3 DNA is TGTGCCAGCAGCTGGGGTGGGGGAATCACAGATACGCAGTATTTT. Looking up the rest from reference TRBV5-6 and TRBJ2-3 gives the full variable domain: DAGVTQSPTHLIKTRGQQVTLRCSPKSGHDTVSWYQQALGQGPQFIFQYYEEEERQRGNFPDRFSGHQFPNYSSELNVNALLLGDSALYLCASSWGGGITDTQYFGPGTRLTVL.